The 23 T cell receptor beta chains reported below all come from one sample, sequenced in a study of blood T cell repertoires in COVID-19. Data came from immunoSEQ multiplex PCR; TCRdb stores just in-frame clones and leaves some out. The sample records approximately 280,000 clones, about 89% being singletons. Sequenced material: PBMCs or T cells enriched from blood (not recorded which). The source is a woman aged 18-30 years who had recovered from COVID-19.

V usage is TRBV7-8 and J usage is TRBJ2-7; D might be TRBD2 (5 bases). The V end was cut by 1 base, the J end by 0 bases, with 13 bases between. Germline V gene sequence: CDR1 SGHVS, CDR2 FQNEAQ. This CDR3 is 16 amino acids long. The CDR3 loop is CASSLVLQRTSYEQYF. In DNA, the CDR3 is TGTGCCAGCAGCTTAGTTCTCCAGCGGACCTCCTACGAGCAGTACTTC.

V usage is TRBV23-1 and J usage is TRBJ2-7; the match to TRBD2 covers 8 bases. Being an ORF, TRBV23-1 has a function that is uncertain. The CDR3 contains 14 residues. The J segment lost 2 bases and the V segment lost 5 bases, leaving 5 bases of the junction unmatched. The CDR3 loop is CASSSGLAAYEQYF. CDR3 sequence (DNA): TGCGCCAGCAGTTCCGGACTAGCAGCCTACGAGCAGTACTTC.

The CDR3 protein is CASSEEAGGLQETQYF. The DNA of the CDR3 is TGTGCCAGCAGTGAAGAAGCGGGGGGCTTACAAGAGACCCAGTACTTC. The chain carries TRBV6-1 and TRBJ2-5; 9 bases fit TRBD2. Per germline, CDR1 MNHNS and CDR2 SASEGT. Trimming at V came to 1 base and at J to 2 bases, leaving 5 bases not matched to a gene. The CDR3 contains 16 residues.

The V and J genes are TRBV18 and TRBJ1-3; D might be TRBD1 (5 bases). V gave up 2 bases and J gave up 2 bases, with 10 bases separating them. Germline V CDR1 and CDR2: KGHSH, LQKENI. The CDR3 has 15 residues. The CDR3 here is CASSPRQGPGNTIYF. In DNA form, the CDR3 reads TGTGCCAGCTCACCAAGGCAGGGCCCTGGAAACACCATATATTTT.

This clone was seen a handful of times. The CDR3 protein is CASSLTFGGTEAFF. CDR3 sequence (DNA): TGTGCCAGCAGCTTAACGTTCGGGGGTACTGAAGCTTTCTTT. The chain has TRBV7-3 and TRBJ1-1; D might be TRBD1 (5 bases). The CDR3 totals 14 residues. Trimming took off 0 bases at V and 5 bases at J, with 10 bases between the two ends. Looked up from germline, CDR1 is SGHTA and CDR2 is FQGTGA.

The chain couples TRBV9 to TRBJ2-7; 13 bases align to TRBD2. Germline V CDR1 and CDR2: SGDLS, YYNGEE. This CDR3 has 15 amino acids. V gave up 4 bases and J gave up 3 bases; unmatched junction bases: 4. The CDR3 is CASSPRLAGGYEQYF. DNA for the CDR3: TGTGCCAGCAGCCCGAGACTAGCGGGAGGCTACGAGCAGTACTTC.

The CDR3 coding sequence is TGCGCCAGCAGTCGAAGCGGGGGGGTAACAGATACGCAGTATTTT. It encodes CASSRSGGVTDTQYF. The V gene is TRBV5-1, the J gene TRBJ2-3; 10 positions match TRBD2. The CDR3 length is 15 residues. CDR1 and CDR2 from the germline V gene are SGHRS and YFSETQ. Trimming at V came to 5 bases and at J to 3 bases, leaving 6 bases not matched to a gene.

The rearrangement joins TRBV7-6 to TRBJ2-7; TRBD1 agrees at 7 bases. This CDR3 is 12 amino acids long. V lost 5 bases and J lost 3; bases outside the gene matches: 1. CDR1 is SGHVS and CDR2 is FNYEAQ in the germline V gene. Here the CDR3 DNA reads TGTGCCAGCAGCGGGGACAGCTACGAGCAGTACTTC. Protein product: CASSGDSYEQYF.

The chain links TRBV27 to TRBJ2-1, with 9 bases that match TRBD2. Germline V gives CDR1 MNHEY, CDR2 SMNVEV (reference sequence). The CDR3 consists of 13 residues. The V gene end was trimmed by 6 bases and the J gene end by 10 bases; junction bases not matched to a gene: 7. The CDR3 DNA reads TGTGCCAGCAGCCAGTGGCTAGCGGGGGAGCAGTTCTTC. Translating gives CASSQWLAGEQFF.

V gene TRBV3-1 (or the pseudogene TRBV3-2) combines with J gene TRBJ2-2; 7 positions agree with TRBD2. Per the germline V gene, CDR1 is LGHDT and CDR2 is YNNKEL (reference sequence). The CDR3 contains 15 residues. With 1 base clipped from V and 7 bases from J, the junction kept 6 bases outside the gene matches. The CDR3 is CASSQGLPGGGELFF. The CDR3, as DNA: TGTGCCAGCAGCCAAGGCCTACCGGGAGGCGGGGAGCTGTTTTTT.

The gene calls are TRBV6-5 and TRBJ1-1; 8 bases align to TRBD1. V was clipped by 2 bases and J by 4 bases; unmatched bases: 3. The CDR3 is made up of 14 amino acids. Germline CDR1 MNHEY, CDR2 SVGAGI. The CDR3 reads CASSYSTGGTEAFF. CDR3 sequence (DNA): TGTGCCAGCAGTTACAGCACAGGGGGCACTGAAGCTTTCTTT.

V gene TRBV28 combines with J gene TRBJ1-2, with 11 bases fitting TRBD1. V shed 3 bases and J 5 bases; nucleotides not matched to a gene: 5. The CDR3 has 15 residues. Per the germline V gene, CDR1 is MDHEN and CDR2 is SYDVKM. The CDR3: CASSFMGTGGYGYTF. CDR3 nucleotide sequence: TGTGCCAGCAGTTTCATGGGGACAGGGGGGTATGGCTACACCTTC.

The chain recombines TRBV7-8 with TRBJ2-1; 8 bases fit TRBD2. This CDR3 is built from 14 residues. V lost 2 bases and J lost 4; bases outside the gene matches: 1. Germline V gives CDR1 SGHVS, CDR2 FQNEAQ. The CDR3 nucleotides read TGTGCCAGCAGCTTACCGGGGGGGTACAATGAGCAGTTCTTC. Translated: CASSLPGGYNEQFF.

V is TRBV7-9 and J is TRBJ1-2; D not resolved. The ends were cut back, 8 bases at V and 2 bases at J, with 18 bases in the middle. In germline, CDR1 is SEHNR, CDR2 FQNEAQ (reference sequence). The CDR3 loop spans 15 amino acids. CDR3 bases: TGTGCCAGCTCCTCTAGCAAGTCCCTCAACTATGGCTACACCTTC. It is translated as CASSSSKSLNYGYTF.

The chain joins TRBV7-9 to TRBJ2-3, with a weak D call TRBD2 (6 bases). The CDR3 sequence is 14 residues long. Germline CDR1 SEHNR, CDR2 FQNEAQ (reference sequence). V dropped 3 bases and J dropped 6 bases, with 13 bases sitting between them. For the CDR3, the DNA is TGTGCCAGCAGCTTGGAGCGGGTCGCCGATACGCAGTATTTT. It yields the protein CASSLERVADTQYF.

V usage is TRBV25-1 and J usage is TRBJ2-3; 7 bases are shared with TRBD1. CDR1 is MGHDK, CDR2 SYGVNS, per germline. Trimming took 1 base from V and 0 from J; bases not matched to a gene: 4. The CDR3 runs 16 residues. In nucleotides, the CDR3 is TGTGCCAGCAGTGAATCGGGCAGGGGGAGCACAGATACGCAGTATTTT. This encodes CASSESGRGSTDTQYF. Full variable domain (remainder filled in from reference TRBV25-1 and TRBJ2-3): EADIYQTPRYLVIGTGKKITLECSQTMGHDKMYWYQQDPGMELHLIHYSYGVNSTEKGDLSSESTVSRIRTEHFPLTLESARPSHTSQYLCASSESGRGSTDTQYFGPGTRLTVL.

This CDR3 is CASSLGQGRPIHEQYF. CDR3 DNA sequence: TGTGCCAGCAGCTTAGGACAGGGCCGACCGATACACGAGCAGTACTTC. The rearrangement links TRBV11-3 to TRBJ2-7; 7 bases map to TRBD1. CDR1 is SGHNT, CDR2 YENEEA, per germline. The CDR3 extends over 16 amino acids. J lost 5 bases, V lost 1 base, and 11 bases had no gene match.

This clone occurred a few times. The chain is built from TRBV11-2 and TRBJ1-5; D is uncertain. Germline CDR1 and CDR2: SGHAT and FQNNGV. The V gene lost 4 bases and the J gene lost 7 bases, with 8 bases spanning the gap. The CDR3 sequence is 12 residues long. The chain's CDR3 is CASSSAGQPQHF. CDR3 nucleotides: TGTGCCAGCAGCTCCGCTGGCCAGCCCCAGCATTTT.

This clone was picked up one time. The V call is TRBV11-3, the J call TRBJ2-7, with 14 bases that match TRBD2. The CDR3 runs to 17 residues. Trimming removed 2 bases from V and 4 bases from J; junction bases left unmatched: 7. CDR1 and CDR2 from the germline V gene are SGHNT and YENEEA. The CDR3 reads CASSLLRGLAGEYEQYF. CDR3 nucleotides: TGTGCCAGCAGCTTATTACGGGGACTAGCGGGGGAATACGAGCAGTACTTC.

Only one count was recorded for this clone. The chain has TRBV14 and TRBJ1-2, with 8 bases identical to TRBD1. V dropped 2 bases and J dropped 7; count of bases not matched to a gene: 9. The CDR3 spans 15 residues. CDR1 SGHDN and CDR2 FVKESK come from the germline V gene. In DNA, the CDR3 is TGTGCCAGCAGCCAACGACAGGGGCCGGGTCTTGGCTACACCTTC. Amino acid sequence: CASSQRQGPGLGYTF.

Turning to this clone: The junction departs from germline at one end; a sequencing error may be responsible. The rearrangement uses TRBV5-6 and TRBJ2-1; maybe TRBD2 (5 bases). The germline V gene encodes CDR1 SGHDT and CDR2 YYEEEE. CDR3 length: 16 residues. This chain's CDR3 is CASSSSREVSFNEQFF. In DNA, the CDR3 is TGTGCCAGCAGCTCGTCTCGGGAAGTCTCCTTCAATGAGCAGTTCTTC.

V and J are TRBV5-6 and TRBJ1-4, with no clear D. Deletions cut 1 base from V and 0 bases from J, with 4 bases between. This CDR3 spans 14 amino acids. Germline V gene data show CDR1 as SGHDT and CDR2 as YYEEEE. This CDR3 is CASSLWPTNEKLFF. CDR3 nucleotide sequence: TGTGCCAGCAGCTTGTGGCCAACTAATGAAAAACTGTTTTTT.

The chain is built from TRBV6-5 and TRBJ1-1, with unresolved D. The CDR3 length is 14 residues. The germline gives CDR1 MNHEY, CDR2 SVGAGI. The V end was cut by 7 bases, the J end by 0 bases, with 12 bases between. CDR3 region: CASTAGRMNTEAFF. The CDR3 nucleotides are TGTGCCAGCACCGCTGGCAGGATGAACACTGAAGCTTTCTTT.